This T cell receptor beta chain was sequenced for a study of cytomegalovirus exposure and HLA in healthy donors. Germline CDR1 is SEHNR and CDR2 is FQNEAQ (reference sequence). The CDR3 is made up of 12 amino acids. V was pared by 1 base and J by 10 bases, with 10 bases between. Points from the study as a whole: It was reported in a later analysis that an Asian-associated ancestry cluster showed fewer N-insertions than the approximately 670-donor mean. The availability of immune exposure information extended only to CMV serostatus. High specificity and sensitivity for cytomegalovirus status were reported for the classifier. TCR beta V- and J-gene trimming, according to a later analysis, was linked to a missense DCLRE1C variant.

About this clone: Its antigen remains unidentified.

13 Jbeta primers and 60 Vbeta primers were used for the PCR. TCRdb's table, derived via immunoSEQ multiplex PCR, lists solely in-frame clones and lacks some. The repertoire holds roughly 40,000 clones, with around 81% as singletons. The genes are TRBV7-9 and TRBJ1-1, with TRBD1 as a possible D gene (6 bases). The sequenced sample was PBMCs. This receptor was identified in a woman aged 40 to 49 in good health and CMV-seronegative. Here the CDR3 DNA reads TGTGCCAGCAGCTTAGATACAGGGATAGCTTTCTTT. Translation: CASSLDTGIAFF.